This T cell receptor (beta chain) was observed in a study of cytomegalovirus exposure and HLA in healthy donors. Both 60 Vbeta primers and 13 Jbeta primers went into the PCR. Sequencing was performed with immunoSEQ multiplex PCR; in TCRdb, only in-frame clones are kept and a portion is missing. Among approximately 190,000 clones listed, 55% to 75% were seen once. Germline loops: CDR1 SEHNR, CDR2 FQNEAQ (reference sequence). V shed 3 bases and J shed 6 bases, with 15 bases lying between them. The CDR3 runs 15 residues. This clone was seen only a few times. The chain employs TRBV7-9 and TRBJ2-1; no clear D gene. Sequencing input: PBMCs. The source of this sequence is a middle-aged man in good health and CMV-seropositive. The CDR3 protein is CASSLGRAMANEQFF. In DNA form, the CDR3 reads TGTGCCAGCAGCTTGGGCAGAGCAATGGCCAATGAGCAGTTCTTC.